Below, 8 T cell receptor beta chains from the same sample are listed, as sequenced in a study of molecular identifiers for immune sequencing clone quantification. TCRdb re-derived calls from the PCR reads in MiXCR, one entry per CDR3 protein. Of around 480,000 distinct CDR3 sequences in the sample, roughly 23% were seen once. Sequenced material: naive CD8+ T cells from blood, with Jurkat cell RNA spiked in. The subset is: FACS-sorted CD8+CD4-CCR7+CD45RA+ naive T cells. Receptors originate from a human donor in good health. Some libraries in this study had Jurkat cell RNA spiked in.

Regarding this clonotype: A much larger clone is a single base away; this may be a read error. The genes are TRBV29-1 and TRBJ1-4; no firm D call. The CDR3 loop spans 12 amino acids. Per the germline V gene, CDR1 is SQVTM and CDR2 is ANQGSEA. DNA of the CDR3: TGCAGCGTTGATGGTGGTGGTGAAATACTGTTTTTT. It specifies CSVDGGGEILFF.

Comment on this clonotype: A much more abundant neighbour one base away suggests this may be a read error. The chain combines TRBV27 with TRBJ2-1; TRBD2 matches at 7 bases. Germline CDR1 is MNHEY and CDR2 is SMNVEV (reference sequence). This CDR3 region has 15 residues. As DNA, the CDR3 is TGTGCCATCAGTTCCTGGCGGGAGTTCGACAATGAGCAGTTCTTC. Translation gives CAISSWREFDNEQFF.

This CDR3 reads CASSLSTGGIVETQYF. CDR3 in DNA: TGTGCCAGCAGTCTCTCTACAGGGGGTATCGTAGAGACCCAGTACTTC. The V and J genes are TRBV28 and TRBJ2-5; 8 bases agree with TRBD1. V was clipped by 5 bases and J by 4 bases; unmatched bases: 12. The germline gives CDR1 MDHEN, CDR2 SYDVKM. CDR3 length equals 16 residues.

This clonotype was seen once. This may be a read error: a much more frequent sequence differs by one nucleotide. This chain uses TRBV6-6 with TRBJ2-2; 12 bases are a match to TRBD2. This CDR3 has 16 amino acids. The germline CDR1 and CDR2 sequences are MNHNY and SVGAGI (reference sequence). CDR3: CARSLAGGPSTGELFF. CDR3 DNA: TGTGCCCGCAGCCTAGCGGGGGGGCCGAGCACCGGGGAGCTGTTTTTT.

This clonotype showed up just a few times. This CDR3 is missing its conserved last phenylalanine or tryptophan, likely due to a read error. This rearrangement joins TRBV9 to TRBJ1-1; a possible D gene is TRBD1 (6 bases). Germline CDR1 SGDLS, CDR2 YYNGEE. The CDR3 sequence is 13 residues long. Trimming stripped 0 bases from V and 3 bases from J, with 6 bases between. The CDR3 here is CASSVGGHTEAFL. CDR3 coding DNA: TGTGCCAGCAGCGTAGGGGGGCACACTGAAGCTTTCCTT.

The V gene is TRBV30, the J gene TRBJ1-5; D gene ambiguous. CDR1 is GTSNPN and CDR2 is SVGIG in the germline V gene (reference sequence). The CDR3 has 12 amino acids. V lost 4 bases and J 2 bases, leaving 6 bases between the germline ends. CDR3: CAWKEGNQPQHF. CDR3 nucleotide sequence: TGTGCCTGGAAGGAGGGCAATCAGCCCCAGCATTTT. Full variable domain (outside the CDR3, taken from reference TRBV30 and TRBJ1-5): SQTIHQWPATLVQPVGSPLSLECTVEGTSNPNLYWYRQAAGRGLQLLFYSVGIGQISSEVPQNLSASRPQDRQFILSSKKLLLSDSGFYLCAWKEGNQPQHFGDGTRLSIL.

The chain is built from TRBV7-9 and TRBJ1-4, with D uncertain. Looked up from germline, CDR1 is SEHNR and CDR2 is FQNEAQ (reference sequence). This CDR3 has 15 residues. Trimming cost V 5 bases and J 7 bases, with 17 bases left between them. In DNA form, the CDR3 reads TGTGCCAGCAGCGCCGGATCGACCCCGTCTGAAAAACTGTTTTTT. Protein product: CASSAGSTPSEKLFF.

This clonotype was observed a handful of times. V is TRBV12-3 or TRBV12-4 and J is TRBJ2-3; 8 nucleotides agree with TRBD2. Trimming at V came to 0 bases and at J to 4 bases, leaving 3 bases not matched to a gene. The CDR3 spans 15 residues. The CDR3 DNA reads TGTGCCAGCAGTTTAGCCGGGGGGGCCCCAGATACGCAGTATTTT. Its protein is CASSLAGGAPDTQYF.